Listed below are T cell receptor beta chains from one sample, sequenced in a study of patients and donors after allogeneic stem cell transplantation. MiXCR, applied by TCRdb to the RT-PCR reads, yields one record per CDR3 protein. The profile shows about 960,000 distinct CDR3 sequences, around 17% of them singletons. Material: blood, either unsorted or a sorted T cell fraction (not recorded which). These TCRs come from a human donor who was either an allogeneic HSCT recipient or a stem cell or donor lymphocyte infusion donor (not recorded which). It is not recorded whose cells these are; they may come from a transplant donor. CDR3s include the opening cysteine and the closing phenylalanine or tryptophan. The order of the fields is J gene, V gene, clone size, D gene, CDR3 protein, CDR3 DNA. The D gene is left open where the match is weak. For some rows the clone size is stated as once, few or many, or as a class when expanded; others skip it.

TRBJ2-7 | TRBV5-5 | few | . | CASSLVSVEQYF | TGTGCCAGCAGCTTGGTTTCGGTCGAGCAGTACTTC
TRBJ1-1 | TRBV12-3/TRBV12-4 | . | . | CATCREWDTEAFF | TGTGCCACCTGCAGGGAGTGGGACACTGAAGCTTTCTTT
TRBJ2-7 | TRBV12-3/TRBV12-4 | few | TRBD1 | CASSFPRGEQYF | TGTGCCAGCAGTTTTCCCAGGGGGGAGCAGTACTTC
TRBJ2-1 | TRBV2 | few | TRBD2 | CASSGTSGIVDEQFF | TGTGCCAGCAGTGGGACTAGCGGGATAGTCGATGAGCAGTTCTTC
TRBJ1-1 | TRBV6-1 | . | . | CASRGFAGEIRGAEAFF | TGTGCCAGCAGGGGATTCGCGGGCGAAATTCGCGGTGCTGAAGCTTTCTTT
TRBJ1-2 | TRBV4-1 | . | . | CASSQSPGDKYGYTF | TGCGCCAGCAGCCAGTCGCCAGGGGATAAGTATGGCTACACCTTC
TRBJ1-1 | TRBV20-1 | . | . | CSASQQGTMNTEAFF | TGCAGTGCTAGCCAACAGGGTACTATGAACACTGAAGCTTTCTTT
TRBJ2-3 | TRBV15 | few | . | CATSRDYGMGAQDTQYF | TGTGCCACCAGCAGAGATTACGGCATGGGGGCTCAAGATACGCAGTATTTT
TRBJ1-5 | TRBV29-1 | many | . | CSVRSGGSNQPQHF | TGCAGCGTAAGAAGCGGAGGGAGCAATCAGCCCCAGCATTTT
TRBJ2-1 | TRBV18 | . | . | CASSPGGQTYNEQFF | TGTGCCAGCTCACCAGGGGGTCAGACGTACAATGAGCAGTTCTTC
TRBJ2-2 | TRBV24-1 | few | TRBD1 | CATRQGARNTGELFF | TGTGCCACCAGACAGGGGGCAAGGAACACCGGGGAGCTGTTTTTT
TRBJ1-5 | TRBV12-3/TRBV12-4 | few | . | CASIRPPEGQPQHF | TGTGCCAGCATTAGGCCCCCCGAGGGGCAGCCCCAGCATTTT
TRBJ2-5 | TRBV28 | . | TRBD2 | CAGGGFSKETQYF | TGTGCCGGCGGGGGTTTTAGCAAAGAGACCCAGTACTTC
TRBJ1-5 | TRBV24-1 | few | . | CATSDEPQQPQHF | TGTGCCACCAGTGATGAGCCACAACAGCCCCAGCATTTT
TRBJ2-5 | TRBV9 | . | . | CASSVRGETQYF | TGTGCCAGCAGCGTCCGAGGGGAGACCCAGTACTTC